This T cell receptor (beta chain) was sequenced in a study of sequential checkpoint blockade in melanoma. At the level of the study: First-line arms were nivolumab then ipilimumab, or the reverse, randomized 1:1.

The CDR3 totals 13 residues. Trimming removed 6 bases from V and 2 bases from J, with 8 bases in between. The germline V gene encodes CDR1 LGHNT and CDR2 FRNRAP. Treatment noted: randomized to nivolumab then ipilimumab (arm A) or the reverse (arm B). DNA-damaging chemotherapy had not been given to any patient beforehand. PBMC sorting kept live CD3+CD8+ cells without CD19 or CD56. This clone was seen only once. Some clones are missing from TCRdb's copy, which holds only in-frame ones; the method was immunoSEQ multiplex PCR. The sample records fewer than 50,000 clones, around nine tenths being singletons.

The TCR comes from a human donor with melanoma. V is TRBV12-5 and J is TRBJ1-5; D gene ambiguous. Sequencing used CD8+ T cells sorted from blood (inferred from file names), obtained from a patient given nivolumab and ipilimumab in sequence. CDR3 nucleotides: TGTGCTAGTGGGGGCGTCGGCAATCAGCCCCAGCATTTT. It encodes CASGGVGNQPQHF.